These 17 T cell receptor beta chains were all obtained from the same sample, sequenced in a study of shared clonotypes between healthy human individuals. Method: immunoSEQ multiplex PCR; TCRdb's copy keeps in-frame clones and lacks some. The profile shows roughly 2.1 million clones, about 93% of them singletons. Naivety among CD8 cells was defined by CD45RO negativity and positive CCR7 selection, thereby excluding terminally differentiated effector memory CD45RA+ cells. Sequencing input: naive CD8+ T cells from PBMCs. All receptors come from a man aged 18 to 30 in good health. Some clones in this sample may be carry-over from other donors' samples.

The V call is TRBV9, the J call TRBJ2-7; possible D gene TRBD2, 5 bases. The V end was cut by 4 bases, the J end by 7 bases, with 18 bases between. Germline V gene lookup returns CDR1 SGDLS and CDR2 YYNGEE. The CDR3 contains 14 residues. The DNA of the CDR3 is TGTGCCAGCAGCCCGGTGGACTCCCCGCGGGAGCAGTACTTC. Translation gives CASSPVDSPREQYF.

The CDR3 here is CASSSRVYTF. Here the CDR3 DNA reads TGTGCCAGCAGTAGCAGGGTCTACACCTTC. The rearrangement links TRBV2 to TRBJ1-2; a possible D gene is TRBD1 (5 bases). The CDR3 loop spans 10 amino acids. The germline V gene has CDR1 SNHLY and CDR2 FYNNEI. Trimming removed 5 bases from V and 10 bases from J, with 8 bases in between. Filled out from reference TRBV2 and TRBJ1-2, the complete variable domain reads EPEVTQTPSHQVTQMGQEVILRCVPISNHLYFYWYRQILGQKVEFLVSFYNNEISEKSEIFDDQFSVERPDGSNFTLKIRSTKLEDSAMYFCASSSRVYTFGSGTRLTVV.

The rearrangement uses TRBV7-9 and TRBJ2-7, with 8 bases identical to TRBD1. CDR1 and CDR2 from the germline V gene are SEHNR and FQNEAQ (reference sequence). The CDR3 is 15 amino acids. V trimming: 4 bases; J trimming: 4 bases; junction bases outside the gene matches: 9. The DNA of the CDR3 is TGTGCCAGCAGCTCAGGACAGGGCTTGGGGTACGAGCAGTACTTC. This translates into CASSSGQGLGYEQYF.

The gene calls are TRBV5-1 and TRBJ2-3; 7 positions match TRBD2. The J segment lost 0 bases and the V segment lost 0 bases, leaving 4 bases of the junction unmatched. The CDR3 runs to 16 residues. Germline V lookup: CDR1 SGHRS, CDR2 YFSETQ. The DNA of the CDR3 is TGCGCCAGCAGCTTGGGCCTAGCGGCTAGCACAGATACGCAGTATTTT. Translation gives CASSLGLAASTDTQYF.

The rearrangement links TRBV5-1 to TRBJ2-3; D remains unclear. CDR3 length: 15 amino acids. With 0 bases removed from V and 3 bases from J, the gap between germline ends came to 11 bases. Looked up from germline, CDR1 is SGHRS and CDR2 is YFSETQ. For the CDR3, the DNA is TGCGCCAGCAGCTTGGCTTTGGAGAGGACAGATACGCAGTATTTT. Its translation is CASSLALERTDTQYF.

The V call is TRBV27, the J call TRBJ1-1, with D possibly being TRBD1 (6 bases). Germline CDR1 and CDR2: MNHEY and SMNVEV (reference sequence). This CDR3 region has 16 residues. The V end was cut by 5 bases, the J end by 6 bases, with 22 bases between. The CDR3 reads CASSPRTDLAVAEAFF. The CDR3 DNA follows: TGTGCCAGCAGTCCAAGGACAGACCTCGCGGTCGCTGAAGCTTTCTTT.

J is TRBJ2-2 and V is TRBV12-5, with 7 nucleotides matching TRBD1. This CDR3 spans 22 amino acids. Germline CDR1 and CDR2: LGHNT and FRNRAP. The junction had 23 bases not matched to a gene; V was cut back by 4 bases and J by 0 bases. In DNA form, the CDR3 reads TGTGCTAGTGGTTCGACAGAGTATCGGGACAGCCCTAGGATGGCGAACACCGGGGAGCTGTTTTTT. Its translation: CASGSTEYRDSPRMANTGELFF. Variable domain in full (rest from reference TRBV12-5 and TRBJ2-2): DARVTQTPRHKVTEMGQEVTMRCQPILGHNTVFWYRQTMMQGLELLAYFRNRAPLDDSGMPKDRFSAEMPDATLATLKIQPSEPRDSAVYFCASGSTEYRDSPRMANTGELFFGEGSRLTVL.

The chain employs TRBV6-1 and TRBJ1-3; a weak D match, TRBD1 (6 bases). The germline V gene has CDR1 MNHNS and CDR2 SASEGT. The CDR3 totals 15 residues. V was shortened by 8 bases and J by 1 base, with 15 bases between the two germline ends. CDR3: CASVRRGGSGNTIYF. DNA of the CDR3: TGTGCCAGCGTGAGGAGAGGGGGATCTGGAAACACCATATATTTT.

The chain employs TRBV6-5 and TRBJ2-6; tentatively, D is TRBD1 (5 bases). V was cut by 7 bases and J by 0 bases, with 10 bases left in between. This CDR3 spans 15 amino acids. Germline V gene lookup returns CDR1 MNHEY and CDR2 SVGAGI. This CDR3 is CASNPDSSGANVLTF. The CDR3 DNA reads as TGTGCCAGCAACCCCGACAGCTCTGGGGCCAACGTCCTGACTTTC.

This clone appeared a single time. The genes are TRBV4-1 and TRBJ2-7; 7 bases line up with TRBD2. Trimming at V came to 1 base and at J to 2 bases, leaving 5 bases not matched to a gene. Germline V gene sequence: CDR1 MGHRA, CDR2 YSYEKL. The CDR3 is made up of 15 amino acids. The CDR3 nucleotides read TGCGCCAGCAGCCAAGCATCTAGCGGACCCTACGAGCAGTACTTC. This gives the protein CASSQASSGPYEQYF.

This clone was detected once. This sequence joins TRBV27 and TRBJ2-1; D possibly corresponds to TRBD1 (5 bases). The CDR3 covers 17 residues. The germline V and J ends were trimmed by 6 bases and 5 bases, with 23 bases remaining between them. Germline V gives CDR1 MNHEY, CDR2 SMNVEV (reference sequence). CDR3 nucleotides: TGTGCCAGCAGCTTCGTCCGGGTAAGGGGAAGGGACAATGAGCAGTTCTTC. This translates into CASSFVRVRGRDNEQFF.

V gene TRBV27 combines with J gene TRBJ1-4; D gene unclear. The V end was cut by 5 bases, the J end by 6 bases, with 16 bases between. CDR3 length equals 15 residues. Germline V gene data show CDR1 as MNHEY and CDR2 as SMNVEV (reference sequence). In DNA, the CDR3 is TGTGCCAGCAGTAAGTTGTGGAGAGTGGATGAAAAACTGTTTTTT. It specifies CASSKLWRVDEKLFF.

V and J are TRBV28 and TRBJ1-1; possible D gene TRBD1, 6 bases. This CDR3 has 14 amino acids. Germline V lookup: CDR1 MDHEN, CDR2 SYDVKM. With 9 bases removed from V and 3 bases from J, the gap between germline ends came to 17 bases. Here the CDR3 DNA reads TGTGCCAGTACCACAGGGTCTGAGGACACTGAAGCTTTCTTT. It specifies CASTTGSEDTEAFF.

V usage is TRBV4-3 and J usage is TRBJ1-5; TRBD1 matches 7 bases. This CDR3 has 18 amino acids. The J segment lost 0 bases and the V segment lost 0 bases, leaving 8 bases of the junction unmatched. Per germline, CDR1 LGHNA and CDR2 YSLEER. CDR3 DNA: TGCGCCAGCAGCCAAGATTGGGACAGTGGATTTAGCAATCAGCCCCAGCATTTT. It translates to CASSQDWDSGFSNQPQHF.

The chain uses TRBV6-1 and TRBJ2-2; perhaps TRBD1 as D (6 bases). The CDR3 has 14 amino acids. Trimming removed 5 bases from V and 3 bases from J, with 10 bases in between. Germline CDR1 is MNHNS and CDR2 is SASEGT. For the CDR3, the DNA is TGTGCCAGCAGTAGACAGGATTACACCGGGGAGCTGTTTTTT. Encoded protein: CASSRQDYTGELFF.

Comments on this clone: An end of the junction does not agree with germline; a read error may underlie this. The V and J genes are TRBV6-1 and TRBJ1-5, with 8 bases lining up with TRBD1. This CDR3 contains 14 residues. Germline-derived CDR1 and CDR2 are MNHNS and SASEGT. DNA of the CDR3: TGTGCCAGCAGAAAACTGGACAGGGCGACATCCACGGATTTT. Translated, it gives CASRKLDRATSTDF.

This chain uses TRBV28 with TRBJ2-7; D not resolved. The V end was cut by 2 bases, the J end by 4 bases, with 12 bases between. This CDR3 is 14 amino acids long. Germline V lookup: CDR1 MDHEN, CDR2 SYDVKM. CDR3 in amino acids: CASSLRWLSYEQYF. For the CDR3, the DNA is TGTGCCAGCAGTTTAAGGTGGTTGTCTTACGAGCAGTACTTC.